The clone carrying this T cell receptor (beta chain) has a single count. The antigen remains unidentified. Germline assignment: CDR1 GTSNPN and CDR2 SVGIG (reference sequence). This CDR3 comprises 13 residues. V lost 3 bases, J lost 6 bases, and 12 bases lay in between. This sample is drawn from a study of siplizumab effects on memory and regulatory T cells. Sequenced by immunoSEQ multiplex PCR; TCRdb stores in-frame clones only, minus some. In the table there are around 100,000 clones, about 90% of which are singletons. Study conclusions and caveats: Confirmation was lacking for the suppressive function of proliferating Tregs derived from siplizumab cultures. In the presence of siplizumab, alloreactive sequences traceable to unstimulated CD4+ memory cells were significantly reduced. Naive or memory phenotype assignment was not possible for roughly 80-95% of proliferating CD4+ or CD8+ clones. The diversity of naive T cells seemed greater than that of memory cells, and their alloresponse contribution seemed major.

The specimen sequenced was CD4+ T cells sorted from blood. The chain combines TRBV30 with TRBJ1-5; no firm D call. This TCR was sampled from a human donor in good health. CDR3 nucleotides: TGTGCCTGGAGCAAGACGGAGGGTCAGCCCCAGCATTTT. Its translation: CAWSKTEGQPQHF.